The sequence of this T cell receptor (beta chain) was determined in a study of CXCR3-negative and CXCR3-positive naive CD8 T cells. Findings and caveats of the study: Hydrophobicity was higher for TRB CDR3s found in CXCR3-positive naive cells than in CXCR3-negative naive cells. For naive cells, CXCR3-negative and CXCR3-positive subsets had similar TRBV-TRBJ usage; for memory cells, usage differed.

The authors made the TRB cDNA libraries by 5' RACE using UMI labels. TCRdb re-called the 5' RACE reads; one entry per CDR3 protein, DNA not given. With under 75,000 distinct CDR3 sequences in the sample, the ten largest clones hold about 4.5%. As for this clonotype: Its antigen is undetermined.

From germline, CDR1 is SGHDN and CDR2 FVKESK. The CDR3 extends over 14 amino acids. The receptor's source is a human donor in good health. Some clones in this sample may be carry-over from other donors' samples. The source material was naive CXCR3- CD8+ T cells from blood. Subset denoted: CD45RO-CCR7+CD27+CD95- naive CD8+ T cells lacking CXCR3 (TNR3-). The J gene is TRBJ1-1, the V gene TRBV14. Here the CDR3 reads CASSQDYGSPEAFF.